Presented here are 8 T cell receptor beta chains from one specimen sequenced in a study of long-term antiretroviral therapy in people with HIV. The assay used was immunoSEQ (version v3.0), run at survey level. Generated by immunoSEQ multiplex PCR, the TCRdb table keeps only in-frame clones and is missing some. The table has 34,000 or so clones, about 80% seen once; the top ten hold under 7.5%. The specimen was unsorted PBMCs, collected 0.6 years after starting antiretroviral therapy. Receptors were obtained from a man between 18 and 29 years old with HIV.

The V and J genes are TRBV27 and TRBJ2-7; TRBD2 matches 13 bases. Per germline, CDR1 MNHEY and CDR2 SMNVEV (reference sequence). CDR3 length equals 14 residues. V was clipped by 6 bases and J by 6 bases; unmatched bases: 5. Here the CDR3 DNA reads TGTGCCAGCAGCCAGGGGACTAGCGGGACCGAGCAGTACTTC. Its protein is CASSQGTSGTEQYF.

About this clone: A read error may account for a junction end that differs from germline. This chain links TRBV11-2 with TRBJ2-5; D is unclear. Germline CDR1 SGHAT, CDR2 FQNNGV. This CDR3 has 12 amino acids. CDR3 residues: CASSQDLESQYF. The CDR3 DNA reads TGTGCCAGCAGCCAAGACTTAGAGAGCCAGTACTTC. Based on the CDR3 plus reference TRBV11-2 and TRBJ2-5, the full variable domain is EAGVAQSPRYKIIEKRQSVAFWCNPISGHATLYWYQQILGQGPKLLIQFQNNGVVDDSQLPKDRFSAERLKGVDSTLKIQPAKLEDSAVYLCASSQDLESQYFGPGTRLLVL.

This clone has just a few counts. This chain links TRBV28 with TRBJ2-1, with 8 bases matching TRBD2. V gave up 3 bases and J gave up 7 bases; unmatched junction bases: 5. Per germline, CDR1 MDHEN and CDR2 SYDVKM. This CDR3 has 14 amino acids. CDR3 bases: TGTGCCAGCAGTTTGAGCGGGAGTATGAATGAGCAGTTCTTC. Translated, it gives CASSLSGSMNEQFF.

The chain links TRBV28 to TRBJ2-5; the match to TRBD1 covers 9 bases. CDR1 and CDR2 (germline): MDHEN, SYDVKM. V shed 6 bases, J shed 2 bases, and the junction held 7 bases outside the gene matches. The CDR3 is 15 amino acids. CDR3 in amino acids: CASSQTGGGQETQYF. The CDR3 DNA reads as TGTGCCAGCAGCCAAACAGGGGGCGGACAAGAGACCCAGTACTTC.

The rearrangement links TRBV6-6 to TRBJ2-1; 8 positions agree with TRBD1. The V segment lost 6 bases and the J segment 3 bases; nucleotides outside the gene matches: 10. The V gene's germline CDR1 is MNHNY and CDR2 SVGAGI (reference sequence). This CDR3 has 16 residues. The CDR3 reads CASSIGQGLIYNEQFF. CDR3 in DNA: TGTGCCAGCAGCATCGGACAGGGACTTATCTACAATGAGCAGTTCTTC.

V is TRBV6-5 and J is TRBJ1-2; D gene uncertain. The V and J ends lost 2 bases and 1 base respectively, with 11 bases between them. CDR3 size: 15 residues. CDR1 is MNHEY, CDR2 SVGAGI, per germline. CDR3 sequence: CASSYTPDYNYGYTF. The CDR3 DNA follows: TGTGCCAGCAGTTACACCCCAGATTATAACTATGGCTACACCTTC.

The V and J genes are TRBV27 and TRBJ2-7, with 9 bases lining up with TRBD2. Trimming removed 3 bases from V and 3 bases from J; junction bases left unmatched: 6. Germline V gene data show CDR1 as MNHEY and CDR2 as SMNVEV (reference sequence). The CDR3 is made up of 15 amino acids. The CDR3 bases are TGTGCCAGCAGTTTTAGCGGGAGTAGGGACTACGAGCAGTACTTC. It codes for CASSFSGSRDYEQYF.

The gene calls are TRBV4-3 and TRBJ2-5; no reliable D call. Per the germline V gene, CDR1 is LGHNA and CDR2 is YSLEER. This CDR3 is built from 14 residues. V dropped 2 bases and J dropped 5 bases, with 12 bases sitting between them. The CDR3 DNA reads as TGCGCCAGCAGCCAAAGGACCCTGGACGAGACCCAGTACTTC. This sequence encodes CASSQRTLDETQYF.